The 16 T cell receptor beta chains below come from one sample, sequenced in a study of cytomegalovirus exposure and HLA in healthy donors. This PCR relied on a set of 60 Vbeta primers and 13 Jbeta primers. Produced via immunoSEQ multiplex PCR; TCRdb's table is partial and in-frame only. The sample includes about 83,000 clones, 75% to 85% seen only once; the top ten take 1.5% to 2%. The sample taken for sequencing was PBMCs. The receptors originated from a woman in her twenties or thirties in good health and CMV-seronegative.

The V and J genes are TRBV28 and TRBJ1-3; a possible D gene is TRBD1 (6 bases). The V end lost 2 bases, the J end lost 2 bases, and 10 bases lay between the germline ends. This CDR3 is built from 15 residues. Germline V lookup: CDR1 MDHEN, CDR2 SYDVKM. As DNA, the CDR3 is TGTGCCAGCAGTTTAAGGGCAGGGGCTGGAAACACCATATATTTT. Translation: CASSLRAGAGNTIYF.

Only a few counts were recorded for this clone. V gene TRBV15 combines with J gene TRBJ1-4; 7 nucleotides align to TRBD1. After removal of 3 bases from V and 8 bases from J, the junction contained 12 bases not matched to a gene. The germline V gene has CDR1 LNHNV and CDR2 YYDKDF (reference sequence). This CDR3 spans 16 amino acids. This chain's CDR3 is CATSSRDSFVGEKLFF. The CDR3 DNA sequence: TGTGCCACCAGCAGCCGGGACAGCTTCGTTGGAGAAAAACTGTTTTTT.

The chain carries TRBV5-4 and TRBJ2-3; D possibly corresponds to TRBD2 (5 bases). The CDR3 sequence is 16 residues long. Per germline, CDR1 SGHNT and CDR2 YYREEE (reference sequence). Deletions cut 1 base from V and 3 bases from J, with 15 bases between. CDR3 loop: CASSLKRTGDTDTQYF. CDR3 DNA: TGTGCCAGCAGCTTGAAGCGGACTGGGGATACAGATACGCAGTATTTT.

This clone showed up just a few times. The chain couples TRBV29-1 to TRBJ1-1; D may be TRBD1 (6 bases). The CDR3 is made up of 15 amino acids. The germline V and J ends were trimmed by 6 bases and 1 base, with 18 bases remaining between them. Germline-derived CDR1 and CDR2 are SQVTM and ANQGSEA. The CDR3 DNA reads as TGCAGCGTCCCTAGGGGGGGCGGAAAGAACACTGAAGCTTTCTTT. Translation: CSVPRGGGKNTEAFF.

The V and J genes are TRBV28 and TRBJ2-3; D not certain. CDR3 length equals 14 residues. The V gene lost 3 bases and the J gene lost 2 bases, with 9 bases spanning the gap. Germline V gene sequence: CDR1 MDHEN, CDR2 SYDVKM. The CDR3 reads CASSFDGDTDTQYF. Here the CDR3 DNA reads TGTGCCAGCAGTTTTGACGGAGACACAGATACGCAGTATTTT.

V gene TRBV19 combines with J gene TRBJ2-1, with TRBD2 identical over 10 bases. This CDR3 contains 16 residues. Germline CDR1 and CDR2: LNHDA and SQIVND (reference sequence). The junction had 6 bases not matched to a gene; V was cut back by 5 bases and J by 2 bases. CDR3 nucleotides: TGTGCCAGTAGTGTTCTAGCGGGAGCAGCCTACAATGAGCAGTTCTTC. It codes for CASSVLAGAAYNEQFF. Drawing the rest from reference TRBV19 and TRBJ2-1, the complete variable domain is DGGITQSPKYLFRKEGQNVTLSCEQNLNHDAMYWYRQDPGQGLRLIYYSQIVNDFQKGDIAEGYSVSREKKESFPLTVTSAQKNPTAFYLCASSVLAGAAYNEQFFGPGTRLTVL.

A word on this clone: Other nucleotide sequences in the sample specify the same CDR3. The CDR3: CASSVGTSGYEQYF. Written as DNA, the CDR3 is TGTGCCAGCAGCGTAGGAACTAGCGGTTACGAGCAGTACTTC. The chain employs TRBV9 and TRBJ2-7, with 8 positions matching TRBD2. Germline V gives CDR1 SGDLS, CDR2 YYNGEE. CDR3 length: 14 amino acids. With V trimmed by 0 bases and J by 4 bases, 3 bases remained unmatched.

This clone was observed once. The chain carries TRBV11-2 and TRBJ2-7, with 10 nucleotides matching TRBD1. Looked up from germline, CDR1 is SGHAT and CDR2 is FQNNGV. Trimming at V came to 5 bases and at J to 1 base, leaving 2 bases not matched to a gene. The CDR3 contains 14 residues. This CDR3 is CASSAGQGSYEQYF. CDR3 DNA: TGTGCCAGCAGCGCGGGACAGGGGTCCTACGAGCAGTACTTC. Full variable domain (rest looked up from reference TRBV11-2 and TRBJ2-7): EAGVAQSPRYKIIEKRQSVAFWCNPISGHATLYWYQQILGQGPKLLIQFQNNGVVDDSQLPKDRFSAERLKGVDSTLKIQPAKLEDSAVYLCASSAGQGSYEQYFGPGTRLTVT.

This rearrangement joins TRBV9 to TRBJ2-3; TRBD2 matches at 7 bases. The ends lost 4 bases at V and 0 bases at J; junction bases unmatched: 20. Germline CDR1 is SGDLS and CDR2 is YYNGEE. The CDR3 is made up of 20 amino acids. The CDR3 bases are TGTGCCAGCAGCTCCCCGATGTCGGGTTCTAGCGGACGTAGCACAGATACGCAGTATTTT. It is translated as CASSSPMSGSSGRSTDTQYF.

The rearrangement joins TRBV7-3 to TRBJ1-1, with TRBD1 matching 11 bases. Germline CDR1 and CDR2: SGHTA and FQGTGA. V was clipped by 3 bases and J by 6 bases; unmatched bases: 9. CDR3 length: 16 residues. CDR3 residues: CASSLGGTGGWAEAFF. Written as DNA, the CDR3 is TGTGCCAGCAGCTTGGGCGGGACAGGGGGTTGGGCTGAAGCTTTCTTT.

This rearrangement joins TRBV28 to TRBJ1-2; perhaps TRBD1 as D (6 bases). The CDR3 has 12 amino acids. Trimming removed 2 bases at V and 6 bases at J, with 7 bases between. Germline CDR1 MDHEN, CDR2 SYDVKM. The CDR3 DNA follows: TGTGCCAGCAGTTTAGGGGGCGATGGCTACACCTTC. As protein: CASSLGGDGYTF.

This chain joins TRBV5-5 and TRBJ1-2; 8 bases match TRBD1. Germline loops: CDR1 SGHKS, CDR2 YYEKEE (reference sequence). The CDR3 is 16 amino acids. After removal of 0 bases from V and 5 bases from J, the junction contained 9 bases not matched to a gene. The CDR3 spells CASSLDSPGGLYGYTF. Written as DNA, the CDR3 is TGTGCCAGCAGCTTGGATTCTCCAGGGGGCTTATATGGCTACACCTTC. Full variable domain (outside the CDR3, taken from reference TRBV5-5 and TRBJ1-2): DAGVTQSPTHLIKTRGQQVTLRCSPISGHKSVSWYQQVLGQGPQFIFQYYEKEERGRGNFPDRFSARQFPNYSSELNVNALLLGDSALYLCASSLDSPGGLYGYTFGSGTRLTVV.

V gene TRBV10-1 combines with J gene TRBJ2-7, with 7 bases matching TRBD1. The V segment lost 2 bases and the J segment 6 bases; nucleotides outside the gene matches: 1. The CDR3 runs 12 residues. Germline V gene sequence: CDR1 WNHNN, CDR2 SYGVQD (reference sequence). The CDR3 coding sequence is TGCGCCAGCAGTGAGACAGGGGCCGAGCAGTACTTC. Translating it yields CASSETGAEQYF.

The chain carries TRBV7-2 and TRBJ2-5; 7 positions agree with TRBD2. V shed 2 bases and J 1 base; nucleotides not matched to a gene: 10. Germline V gene lookup returns CDR1 SGHTA and CDR2 FQGNSA. CDR3 length: 17 amino acids. The CDR3 loop reads CASSLRGSGLGQETQYF. In nucleotides, the CDR3 is TGTGCCAGCAGCTTAAGGGGTAGCGGGCTGGGCCAAGAGACCCAGTACTTC.

This sequence joins TRBV7-3 and TRBJ2-1; maybe TRBD2 (6 bases). Germline V gene data show CDR1 as SGHTA and CDR2 as FQGTGA. Trimming took off 5 bases at V and 6 bases at J, with 17 bases between the two ends. The CDR3 runs to 15 residues. As DNA, the CDR3 is TGTGCCAGCAGCCAAGGAGGGGAAATTGGCAATGAGCAGTTCTTC. Its protein is CASSQGGEIGNEQFF.

This clone has a single count. This sequence joins TRBV30 and TRBJ1-1; TRBD1 matches at 7 bases. With V trimmed by 5 bases and J by 2 bases, 8 bases remained unmatched. CDR1 is GTSNPN and CDR2 is SVGIG in the germline V gene (reference sequence). The length of the CDR3 is 14 residues. In DNA, the CDR3 is TGTGCCTGGGTCACACGACAGGGAAACACTGAAGCTTTCTTT. Its translation is CAWVTRQGNTEAFF. Using reference TRBV30 and TRBJ1-1 for the parts outside the CDR3, the full variable domain is SQTIHQWPATLVQPVGSPLSLECTVEGTSNPNLYWYRQAAGRGLQLLFYSVGIGQISSEVPQNLSASRPQDRQFILSSKKLLLSDSGFYLCAWVTRQGNTEAFFGQGTRLTVV.